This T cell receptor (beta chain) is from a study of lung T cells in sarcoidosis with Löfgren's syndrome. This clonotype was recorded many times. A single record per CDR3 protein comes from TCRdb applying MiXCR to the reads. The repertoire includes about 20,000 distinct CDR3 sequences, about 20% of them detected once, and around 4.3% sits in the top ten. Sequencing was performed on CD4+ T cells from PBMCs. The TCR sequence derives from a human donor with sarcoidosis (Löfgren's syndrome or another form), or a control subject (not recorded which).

The CDR3 region has the DNA TGTGCCAGCAGCCAAGATCTACAGGGCGAGCAGTACTTC. Protein product: CASSQDLQGEQYF. The rearrangement links TRBV4-2 to TRBJ2-7; D possibly corresponds to TRBD1 (6 bases). The CDR3 runs to 13 residues. V was shortened by 0 bases and J by 6 bases, with 9 bases between the two germline ends. Germline values: CDR1 LGHNA, CDR2 YNFKEQ.